A selection of T cell receptor beta chains follows, all from one sample in a study of T cell responses to AZD1222 COVID-19 vaccine. TCRdb's copy holds only in-frame clones and misses some; the assay was immunoSEQ multiplex PCR. The table records over 70,000 clones, around 85% of them present only once. The source was peripheral blood, collected on day 0 of AZD1222 vaccination. These receptors came from an adult in good health. Both conserved end residues are trimmed from each CDR3. Fields, in order: CDR3 protein, D gene, J gene, V gene. D genes are given only for firm matches.

ASSFRNLYNSPLH | - | TRBJ1-6 | TRBV5-1
ASSVGRFHNEQF | - | TRBJ2-1 | TRBV9
ASSLSTGTWDGYT | - | TRBJ1-2 | TRBV3-1/TRBV3-2
ASSSGQGEGYT | TRBD1 | TRBJ1-2 | TRBV27
ASSQGVTGIANSPLH | TRBD1 | TRBJ1-6 | TRBV14
ATGRDRAIYT | TRBD1 | TRBJ1-2 | TRBV15
ASSLSAATNEKLF | - | TRBJ1-4 | TRBV5-1
ASSEVRERNTDTQY | - | TRBJ2-3 | TRBV6-1
ASSIWGVDYGYT | - | TRBJ1-2 | TRBV19
ASSLATDGYT | - | TRBJ1-2 | TRBV7-2
ASSYDGTSNEQF | - | TRBJ2-1 | TRBV9
ASSPRGHVPYEQY | - | TRBJ2-7 | TRBV7-9
ASSRQSNQPQH | - | TRBJ1-5 | TRBV18
AWSPDRNTIY | TRBD1 | TRBJ1-3 | TRBV30
SASPRTVGYGYT | - | TRBJ1-2 | TRBV20-1
SAWTGSTEAF | TRBD1 | TRBJ1-1 | TRBV29-1
ASSLAGQGYT | - | TRBJ1-2 | TRBV27
ASSLGGAKTEAF | - | TRBJ1-1 | TRBV5-4
ASTAGNTGELF | - | TRBJ2-2 | TRBV10-1
ASSAYSGQGGQPQH | TRBD1 | TRBJ1-5 | TRBV6-2/TRBV6-3
ASSQKQKGSGNTIY | - | TRBJ1-3 | TRBV13
ASSLGQKRGETQY | - | TRBJ2-5 | TRBV11-2
ATRGAGDTQY | - | TRBJ2-3 | TRBV24-1
ASSLQGEYGYT | - | TRBJ1-2 | TRBV5-1
ASSGGASRGIQY | - | TRBJ2-4 | TRBV7-2
ASSHTGSSGNTIY | - | TRBJ1-3 | TRBV3-1/TRBV3-2
ASKEGNYGYT | - | TRBJ1-2 | TRBV19
ASRHGLAEETQY | TRBD2 | TRBJ2-5 | TRBV2
ASSRSGGARSQH | TRBD1 | TRBJ1-5 | TRBV5-6
ASSLDRENRNTQY | TRBD1 | TRBJ2-3 | TRBV6-5
ASSFPPGDAEAF | - | TRBJ1-1 | TRBV7-9
ASSSTGGEQF | - | TRBJ2-1 | TRBV18